This T cell receptor (beta chain) was sequenced for a study of blood T cells in healthy people across ages. Together with a sample-barcoded 5' primer, a J-beta primer mix was included in a second PCR lasting about 7 to 11 cycles. TCRdb reprocessed the 5' RACE reads with MiXCR, giving one entry per CDR3 protein. The data contain 1,800,000 or so distinct CDR3 sequences, more than 35% of them seen just once; the ten biggest clones take up approximately 22%. Donors were healthy Caucasian individuals from Russia aged roughly 6 to 90. The CDR3 runs 16 residues. Germline V gives CDR1 DFQATT, CDR2 SNEGSKA (reference sequence).

Sequencing input: blood. The TCR was taken from a human donor in good health. V is TRBV20-1 and J is TRBJ2-4, with D tentatively TRBD1 or TRBD2 (5 bases each). Gene TRBJ2-7 matches the end of the DNA better, so the J call may be wrong. The CDR3 region is CSARDHGPGGSYEQYF. The CDR3 DNA sequence: TGCAGTGCTAGAGACCATGGACCTGGGGGATCCTACGAGCAGTACTTC.